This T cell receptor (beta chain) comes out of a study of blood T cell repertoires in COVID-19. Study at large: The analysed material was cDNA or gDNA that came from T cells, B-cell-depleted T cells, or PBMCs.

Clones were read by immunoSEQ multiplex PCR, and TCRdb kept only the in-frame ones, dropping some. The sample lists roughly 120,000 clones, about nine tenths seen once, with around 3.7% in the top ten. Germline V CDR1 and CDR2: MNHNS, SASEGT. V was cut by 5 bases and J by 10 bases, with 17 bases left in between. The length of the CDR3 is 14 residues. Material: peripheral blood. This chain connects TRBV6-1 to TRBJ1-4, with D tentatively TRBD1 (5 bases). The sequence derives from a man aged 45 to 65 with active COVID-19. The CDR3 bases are TGTGCCAGCAGTCCACGTGGGGGGGGGATAAAACTGTTTTTT. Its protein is CASSPRGGGIKLFF.